The 19 T cell receptor beta chains below were found in one sample sequenced in a study of CD8+ T cells in alopecia areata. Documented treatment: oral pan-JAK inhibitor, 5-10 mg twice daily. After isolation, RNA underwent reverse transcription to generate cDNA as the sequencing template. Sequencing was performed with immunoSEQ multiplex PCR; in TCRdb, only in-frame clones are kept and a portion is missing. This repertoire shows 150,000 to 200,000 clones, around three fifths found once; its top ten account for over 1%. Specimen: CD4+ T cells sorted from blood, collected at week 24, from a patient treated with tofacitinib. The origin of the receptors is a human donor with alopecia areata.

CDR3: CSTGTGQETQYF. CDR3 in DNA: TGCAGCACCGGGACAGGACAAGAGACCCAGTACTTC. The chain is built from TRBV29-1 and TRBJ2-5, with 8 bases aligning to TRBD1. The CDR3 consists of 12 residues. V was clipped by 8 bases and J by 2 bases; unmatched bases: 4. Per germline, CDR1 SQVTM and CDR2 ANQGSEA.

The rearrangement uses TRBV30 and TRBJ1-4; D call uncertain. This CDR3 is built from 11 residues. The V end lost 2 bases, the J end lost 5 bases, and 3 bases lay between the germline ends. The germline V gene encodes CDR1 GTSNPN and CDR2 SVGIG (reference sequence). In DNA, the CDR3 is TGTGCCTGGAGTCGCAATGAAAAACTGTTTTTT. It yields the protein CAWSRNEKLFF.

This chain connects TRBV29-1 to TRBJ2-7; D is unresolved. Looked up from germline, CDR1 is SQVTM and CDR2 is ANQGSEA. V gave up 1 base and J gave up 2 bases, with 6 bases separating them. There are 12 residues in the CDR3. This chain's CDR3 is CSVEAETYEQYF. The CDR3 nucleotides read TGCAGCGTTGAAGCGGAAACCTACGAGCAGTACTTC.

This sequence joins TRBV4-3 and TRBJ1-4, with D unclear. Between the trimmed V and J ends, which lost 3 bases and 5 bases, there was a span of 10 bases. This CDR3 spans 14 amino acids. CDR1 is LGHNA and CDR2 is YSLEER in the germline V gene. The CDR3 protein is CASSQSWTNEKLFF. For the CDR3, the DNA is TGCGCCAGCAGCCAGAGCTGGACCAATGAAAAACTGTTTTTT.

DNA of the CDR3: TGTGCCTGGAGTGAGCAGACTTTAGTAAACATTCAGTACTTC. This translates into CAWSEQTLVNIQYF. The V call is TRBV30, the J call TRBJ2-4; D ambiguous. Germline V CDR1 and CDR2: GTSNPN, SVGIG (reference sequence). V lost 1 base to trimming and J lost 6 bases, with 13 bases between them. This CDR3 region has 14 residues.

The CDR3 reads CATSRDQGTYEQYF. In nucleotides, the CDR3 is TGTGCCACCAGCAGAGATCAAGGGACCTACGAGCAGTACTTC. The chain links TRBV15 to TRBJ2-7; the D is unclear. V was clipped by 0 bases and J by 2 bases, with 8 bases between them. The CDR3 sequence is 14 residues long. Germline CDR1 and CDR2: LNHNV and YYDKDF (reference sequence).

The chain has TRBV6-5 and TRBJ1-2; D call uncertain. This CDR3 has 14 amino acids. V was cut by 0 bases and J by 2 bases, with 7 bases left in between. Germline CDR1 is MNHEY and CDR2 is SVGAGI. The CDR3 DNA reads as TGTGCCAGCAGTTACTCGAACAGAAACTATGGCTACACCTTC. Translating it yields CASSYSNRNYGYTF.

This chain connects TRBV30 to TRBJ1-2; D call uncertain. The CDR3 covers 12 residues. The germline V gene has CDR1 GTSNPN and CDR2 SVGIG (reference sequence). V lost 0 bases, J lost 4 bases, and 6 bases lay in between. CDR3 protein: CAWSVSIYGYTF. DNA for the CDR3: TGTGCCTGGAGTGTATCAATCTATGGCTACACCTTC. Full variable domain (remainder filled in from reference TRBV30 and TRBJ1-2): SQTIHQWPATLVQPVGSPLSLECTVEGTSNPNLYWYRQAAGRGLQLLFYSVGIGQISSEVPQNLSASRPQDRQFILSSKKLLLSDSGFYLCAWSVSIYGYTFGSGTRLTVV.

This chain joins TRBV29-1 and TRBJ2-1; D may be TRBD2 (6 bases). The CDR3 runs 15 residues. Germline V gene sequence: CDR1 SQVTM, CDR2 ANQGSEA. V dropped 4 bases and J dropped 6 bases, with 19 bases sitting between them. CDR3 protein: CSVVKGLAISNEQFF. The CDR3 region has the DNA TGCAGCGTTGTAAAAGGCCTAGCGATTTCCAATGAGCAGTTCTTC.

The J gene is TRBJ2-2, the V gene TRBV7-9; D may be TRBD2 (5 bases). Germline values: CDR1 SEHNR, CDR2 FQNEAQ (reference sequence). The CDR3 totals 17 residues. Trimming removed 6 bases at V and 1 base at J, with 18 bases between. DNA for the CDR3: TGTGCCAGCAGTACCCCGACGGGGAGCATGAACACCGGGGAGCTGTTTTTT. This codes for CASSTPTGSMNTGELFF.

V usage is TRBV7-8 and J usage is TRBJ2-4; D might be TRBD2 (5 bases). The V end was cut by 1 base, the J end by 10 bases, with 8 bases between. Per the germline V gene, CDR1 is SGHVS and CDR2 is FQNEAQ. CDR3 size: 12 residues. CDR3 coding DNA: TGTGCCAGCAGCTTAGGGACTGAGATTCAGTACTTC. Protein sequence: CASSLGTEIQYF.

V and J are TRBV15 and TRBJ1-2, with D possibly matching TRBD1 (6 bases). Trimming pared 8 bases from V and 4 bases from J, leaving 14 bases between. The CDR3 has 13 amino acids. The germline V gene has CDR1 LNHNV and CDR2 YYDKDF (reference sequence). The CDR3 loop is CATYGGPSYGYTF. The CDR3 DNA follows: TGTGCCACCTACGGGGGGCCCTCCTATGGCTACACCTTC.

Here the CDR3 reads CASSTTGGFRNEQFF. The CDR3 nucleotides are TGCGCCAGCAGCACGACGGGGGGCTTCAGAAATGAGCAGTTCTTC. The rearrangement links TRBV4-1 to TRBJ2-1, with D perhaps matching TRBD2 (7 bases). Germline CDR1 is MGHRA and CDR2 is YSYEKL. The CDR3 loop spans 15 amino acids. V was shortened by 5 bases and J by 7 bases, with 18 bases between the two germline ends.

This clone showed up just a few times. The CDR3 DNA follows: TGTGCCAGCAGCACAGAAAGGACTGTACGGCCCCAGCATTTT. Translation gives CASSTERTVRPQHF. The V gene is TRBV7-2, the J gene TRBJ1-5; D unresolved. This CDR3 region has 14 residues. CDR1 is SGHTA and CDR2 is FQGNSA in the germline V gene. Trimming removed 5 bases at V and 9 bases at J, with 17 bases between.

The chain joins TRBV7-2 to TRBJ2-7; D not resolved. Germline CDR1 reads SGHTA; CDR2 reads FQGNSA. The CDR3 is 11 residues long. V was shortened by 1 base and J by 10 bases, with 8 bases between the two germline ends. This CDR3 reads CASSLGSDQYF. The CDR3 DNA reads TGTGCCAGCAGCTTAGGGTCCGATCAGTACTTC.

This chain joins TRBV5-1 and TRBJ2-7; no definite D call. Germline-derived CDR1 and CDR2 are SGHRS and YFSETQ. Between the trimmed V and J ends, which lost 2 bases and 0 bases, there was a span of 12 bases. This CDR3 has 15 amino acids. The CDR3 sequence is CASSLDAYNSYEQYF. Written as DNA, the CDR3 is TGCGCCAGCAGCTTAGATGCCTACAACTCCTACGAGCAGTACTTC. The entire variable domain, with the rest obtained from reference TRBV5-1 and TRBJ2-7, is as follows: KAGVTQTPRYLIKTRGQQVTLSCSPISGHRSVSWYQQTPGQGLQFLFEYFSETQRNKGNFPGRFSGRQFSNSRSEMNVSTLELGDSALYLCASSLDAYNSYEQYFGPGTRLTVT.

This chain uses TRBV12-5 with TRBJ1-1; possibly TRBD1 for D (5 bases). The germline V gene has CDR1 LGHNT and CDR2 FRNRAP. The CDR3 sequence is 15 residues long. The germline V and J ends were trimmed by 0 bases and 1 base, with 9 bases remaining between them. The CDR3 is CASGLVAQANTEAFF. The CDR3 bases are TGTGCTAGTGGTTTGGTAGCACAGGCGAACACTGAAGCTTTCTTT.

This clone was seen only a few times. This chain joins TRBV29-1 and TRBJ2-5; D is perhaps TRBD2 (5 bases). Germline CDR1 and CDR2: SQVTM and ANQGSEA. The CDR3 is 12 residues long. V lost 7 bases and J 5 bases, leaving 14 bases between the germline ends. The CDR3 nucleotides read TGCAGCGCCGGGCCACCGGGGGAGACCCAGTACTTC. Translated: CSAGPPGETQYF.

The V call is TRBV9, the J call TRBJ1-6; 7 bases map to TRBD1. The CDR3 length is 14 residues. The trim removed 2 bases at V and 6 bases at J, leaving 2 bases unmatched. CDR1 is SGDLS and CDR2 is YYNGEE in the germline V gene. The chain's CDR3 is CASSVGTVNSPLHF. The CDR3, as DNA: TGTGCCAGCAGCGTGGGGACAGTTAATTCACCCCTCCACTTT.